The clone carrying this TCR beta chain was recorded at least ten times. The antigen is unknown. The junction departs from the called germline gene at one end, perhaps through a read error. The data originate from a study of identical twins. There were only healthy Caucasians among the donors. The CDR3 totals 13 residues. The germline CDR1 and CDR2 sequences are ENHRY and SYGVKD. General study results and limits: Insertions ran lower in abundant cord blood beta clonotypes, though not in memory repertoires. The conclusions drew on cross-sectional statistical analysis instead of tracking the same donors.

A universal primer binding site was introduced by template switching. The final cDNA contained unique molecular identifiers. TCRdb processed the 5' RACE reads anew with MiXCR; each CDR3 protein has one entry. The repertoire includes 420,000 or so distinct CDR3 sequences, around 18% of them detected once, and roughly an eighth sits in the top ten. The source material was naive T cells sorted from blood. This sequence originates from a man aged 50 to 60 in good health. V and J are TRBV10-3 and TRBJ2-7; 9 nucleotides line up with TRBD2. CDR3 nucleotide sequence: TGTTCCATCAGTGAGCGGGGGGAGGACGAGCAGTACTTC. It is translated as CSISERGEDEQYF.